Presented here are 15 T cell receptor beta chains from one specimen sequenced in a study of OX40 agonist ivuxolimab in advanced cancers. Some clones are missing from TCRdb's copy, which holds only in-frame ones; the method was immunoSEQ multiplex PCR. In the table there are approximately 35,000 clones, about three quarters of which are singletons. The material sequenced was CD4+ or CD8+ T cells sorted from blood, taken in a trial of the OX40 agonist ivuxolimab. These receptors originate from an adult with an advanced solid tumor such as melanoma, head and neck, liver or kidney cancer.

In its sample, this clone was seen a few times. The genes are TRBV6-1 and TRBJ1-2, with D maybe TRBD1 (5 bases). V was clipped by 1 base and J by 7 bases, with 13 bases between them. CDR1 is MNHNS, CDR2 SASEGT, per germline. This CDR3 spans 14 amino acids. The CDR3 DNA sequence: TGTGCCAGCAGTGAAGGACGGGGGGTTGGTGGCTACACCTTC. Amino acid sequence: CASSEGRGVGGYTF.

DNA of the CDR3: TGCGCCAGCAGCTTCGGGGACAGGGCCTACACCGGGGAGCTGTTTTTT. It codes for CASSFGDRAYTGELFF. The chain couples TRBV5-1 to TRBJ2-2, with 9 bases matching TRBD1. This CDR3 is built from 16 residues. Germline values: CDR1 SGHRS, CDR2 YFSETQ. With V trimmed by 2 bases and J by 3 bases, 5 bases remained unmatched. Combining the CDR3 with reference TRBV5-1 and TRBJ2-2 gives the whole variable domain KAGVTQTPRYLIKTRGQQVTLSCSPISGHRSVSWYQQTPGQGLQFLFEYFSETQRNKGNFPGRFSGRQFSNSRSEMNVSTLELGDSALYLCASSFGDRAYTGELFFGEGSRLTVL.

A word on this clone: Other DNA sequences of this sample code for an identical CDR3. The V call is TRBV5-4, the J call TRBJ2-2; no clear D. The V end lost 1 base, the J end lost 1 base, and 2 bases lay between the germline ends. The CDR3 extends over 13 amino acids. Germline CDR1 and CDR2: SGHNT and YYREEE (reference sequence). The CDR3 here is CASSLRNTGELFF. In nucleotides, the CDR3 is TGTGCCAGCAGCTTGAGGAACACCGGGGAGCTGTTTTTT.

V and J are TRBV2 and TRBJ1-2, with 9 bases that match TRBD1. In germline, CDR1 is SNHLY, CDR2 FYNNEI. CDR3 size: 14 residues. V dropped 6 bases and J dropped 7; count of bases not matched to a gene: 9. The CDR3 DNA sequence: TGTGCCAGCAGGCTCGAGGGACAGGGCATTGGCTACACCTTC. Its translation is CASRLEGQGIGYTF.

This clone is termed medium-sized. The CDR3 loop is CASSLVGRAEQYF. For the CDR3, the DNA is TGTGCCAGCAGCTTAGTAGGGCGGGCCGAGCAGTACTTC. The gene calls are TRBV7-2 and TRBJ2-7; D might be TRBD2 (5 bases). Per germline, CDR1 SGHTA and CDR2 FQGNSA. The CDR3 totals 13 residues. Trimming cost V 1 base and J 6 bases, with 10 bases left between them. Combining the CDR3 with reference TRBV7-2 and TRBJ2-7 gives the whole variable domain GAGVSQSPSNKVTEKGKDVELRCDPISGHTALYWYRQSLGQGLEFLIYFQGNSAPDKSGLPSDRFSAERTGGSVSTLTIQRTQQEDSAVYLCASSLVGRAEQYFGPGTRLTVT.

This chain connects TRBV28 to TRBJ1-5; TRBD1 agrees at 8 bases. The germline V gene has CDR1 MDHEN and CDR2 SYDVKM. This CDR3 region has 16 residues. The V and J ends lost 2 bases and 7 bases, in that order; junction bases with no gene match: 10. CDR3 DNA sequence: TGTGCCAGCAGTTTAACAGGGGGTTTTTGGGGACAGCCCCAGCATTTT. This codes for CASSLTGGFWGQPQHF.

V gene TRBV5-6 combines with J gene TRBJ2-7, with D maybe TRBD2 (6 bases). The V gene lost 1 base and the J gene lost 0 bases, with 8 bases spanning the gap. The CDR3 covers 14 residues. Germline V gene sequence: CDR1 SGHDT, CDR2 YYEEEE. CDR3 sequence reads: CASSLPGGSYEQYF. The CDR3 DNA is TGTGCCAGCAGCTTGCCCGGGGGCTCCTACGAGCAGTACTTC.

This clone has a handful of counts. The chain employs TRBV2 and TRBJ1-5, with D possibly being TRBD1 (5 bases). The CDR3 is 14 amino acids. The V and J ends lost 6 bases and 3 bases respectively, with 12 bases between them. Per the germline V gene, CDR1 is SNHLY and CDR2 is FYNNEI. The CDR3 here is CASRTDTSNQPQHF. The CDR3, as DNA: TGTGCCAGCAGGACGGACACATCCAATCAGCCCCAGCATTTT.

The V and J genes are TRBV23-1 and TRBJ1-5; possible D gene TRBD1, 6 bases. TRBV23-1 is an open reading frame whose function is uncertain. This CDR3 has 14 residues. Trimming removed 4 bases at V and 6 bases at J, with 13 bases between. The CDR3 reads CASSLRSRGQPQHF. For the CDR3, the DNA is TGCGCCAGCAGTCTTCGGAGCAGGGGTCAGCCCCAGCATTTT.

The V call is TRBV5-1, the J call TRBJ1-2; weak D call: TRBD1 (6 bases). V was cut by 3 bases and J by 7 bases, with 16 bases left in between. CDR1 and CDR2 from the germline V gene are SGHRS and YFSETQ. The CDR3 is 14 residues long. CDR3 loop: CASSSSGAGGGYTF. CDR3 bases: TGCGCCAGCAGCTCCTCAGGGGCGGGAGGTGGCTACACCTTC.

CDR3 sequence: CASSRPSSYNEQFF. As DNA, the CDR3 is TGTGCCAGTAGTCGTCCGAGCTCCTACAATGAGCAGTTCTTC. V usage is TRBV19 and J usage is TRBJ2-1; D uncertain. Trimming took 5 bases from V and 0 from J, leaving 8 bases between them. CDR3 length equals 14 residues. Germline CDR1 and CDR2: LNHDA and SQIVND (reference sequence).

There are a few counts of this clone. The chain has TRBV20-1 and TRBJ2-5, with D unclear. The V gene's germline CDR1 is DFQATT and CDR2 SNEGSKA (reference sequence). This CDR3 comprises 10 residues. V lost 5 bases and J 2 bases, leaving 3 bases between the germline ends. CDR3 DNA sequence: TGCAGTGCTCTTCAAGAGACCCAGTACTTC. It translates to CSALQETQYF.

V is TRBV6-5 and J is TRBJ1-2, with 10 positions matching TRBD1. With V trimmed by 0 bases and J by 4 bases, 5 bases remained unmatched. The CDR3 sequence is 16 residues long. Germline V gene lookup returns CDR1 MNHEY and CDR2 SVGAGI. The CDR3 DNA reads TGTGCCAGCAGTTACTCGGGGACAGGGGTTAGCTATGGCTACACCTTC. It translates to CASSYSGTGVSYGYTF.

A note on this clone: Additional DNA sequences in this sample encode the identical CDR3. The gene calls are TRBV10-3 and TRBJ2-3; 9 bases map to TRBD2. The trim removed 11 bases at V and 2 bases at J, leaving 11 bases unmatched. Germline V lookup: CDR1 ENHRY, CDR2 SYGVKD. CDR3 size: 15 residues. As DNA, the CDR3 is TGTGCCTTACCTAGAGCTAGCGGGGACACAGATACGCAGTATTTT. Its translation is CALPRASGDTDTQYF.

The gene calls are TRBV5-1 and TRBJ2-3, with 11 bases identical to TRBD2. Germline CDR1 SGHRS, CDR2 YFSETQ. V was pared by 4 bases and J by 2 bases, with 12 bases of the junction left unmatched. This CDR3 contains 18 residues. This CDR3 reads CASSPASGGLAPTDTQYF. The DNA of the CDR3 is TGCGCCAGCAGCCCCGCTAGCGGGGGGTTGGCGCCCACAGATACGCAGTATTTT.